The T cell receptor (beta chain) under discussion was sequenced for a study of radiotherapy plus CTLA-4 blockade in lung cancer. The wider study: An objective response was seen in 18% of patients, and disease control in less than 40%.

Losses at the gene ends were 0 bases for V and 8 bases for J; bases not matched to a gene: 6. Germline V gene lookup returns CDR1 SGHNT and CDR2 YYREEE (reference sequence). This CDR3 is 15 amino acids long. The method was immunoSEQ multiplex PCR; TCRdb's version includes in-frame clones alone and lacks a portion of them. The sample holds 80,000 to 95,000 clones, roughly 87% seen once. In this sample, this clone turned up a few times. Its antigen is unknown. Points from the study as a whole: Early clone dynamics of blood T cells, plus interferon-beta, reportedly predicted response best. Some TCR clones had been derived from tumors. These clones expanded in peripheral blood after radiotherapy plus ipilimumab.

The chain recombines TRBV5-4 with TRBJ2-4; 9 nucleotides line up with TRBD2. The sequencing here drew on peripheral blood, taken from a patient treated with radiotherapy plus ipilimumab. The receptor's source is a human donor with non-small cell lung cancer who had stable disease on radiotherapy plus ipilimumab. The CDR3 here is CASSLDSGGLDIQYF. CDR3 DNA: TGTGCCAGCAGCTTGGATAGCGGGGGTTTAGACATTCAGTACTTC. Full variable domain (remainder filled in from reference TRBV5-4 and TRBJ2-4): ETGVTQSPTHLIKTRGQQVTLRCSSQSGHNTVSWYQQALGQGPQFIFQYYREEENGRGNFPPRFSGLQFPNYSSELNVNALELDDSALYLCASSLDSGGLDIQYFGAGTRLSVL.